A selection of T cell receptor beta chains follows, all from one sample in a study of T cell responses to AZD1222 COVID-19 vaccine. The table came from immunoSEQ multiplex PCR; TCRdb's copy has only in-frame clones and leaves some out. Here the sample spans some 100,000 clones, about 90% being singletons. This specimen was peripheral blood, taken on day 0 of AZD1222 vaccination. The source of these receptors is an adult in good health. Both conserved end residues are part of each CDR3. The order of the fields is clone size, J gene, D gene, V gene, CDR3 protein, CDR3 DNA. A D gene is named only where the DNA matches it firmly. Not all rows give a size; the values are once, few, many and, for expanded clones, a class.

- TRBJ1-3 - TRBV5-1 CASCFDGGNTIYF TGCGCCAGCTGCTTCGACGGTGGAAACACCATATATTTT
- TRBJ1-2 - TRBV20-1 CSSQGDYGYTF TGCAGTTCGCAGGGAGACTATGGCTACACCTTC
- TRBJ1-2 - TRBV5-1 CASSLGRDYGYTF TGCGCCAGCAGCTTGGGGCGGGATTATGGCTACACCTTC
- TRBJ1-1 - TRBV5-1 CASSLVTVMNTEAFF TGCGCCAGCAGCTTGGTAACAGTCATGAACACTGAAGCTTTCTTT
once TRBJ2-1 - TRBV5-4 CASSSPSYNEQFF TGTGCCAGCAGCTCTCCCTCCTACAATGAGCAGTTCTTC
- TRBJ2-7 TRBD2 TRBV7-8 CASSSLRGRDEQYF TGTGCCAGCAGCTCCCTCCGCGGGAGGGACGAGCAGTACTTC
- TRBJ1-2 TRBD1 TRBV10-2 CASSEAFLTGGSYGYTF TGCGCCAGCAGTGAGGCGTTTTTGACAGGGGGTAGCTATGGCTACACCTTC
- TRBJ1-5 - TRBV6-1 CASSERRAGSNQPQHF TGTGCCAGCAGTGAACGGAGGGCGGGTAGCAATCAGCCCCAGCATTTT
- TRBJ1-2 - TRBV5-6 CASSLPGRWDGYTF TGTGCCAGCAGCTTGCCGGGGAGATGGGATGGCTACACCTTC
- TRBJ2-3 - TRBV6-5 CASSYSRGDPTDTQYF TGTGCCAGCAGTTACTCGAGGGGGGATCCCACAGATACGCAGTATTTT
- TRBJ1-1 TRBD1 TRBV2 CASGQGIGTEAFF TGTGCCAGCGGACAGGGGATCGGCACTGAAGCTTTCTTT
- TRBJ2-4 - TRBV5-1 CASSPGTASNIQYF TGCGCCAGCAGCCCGGGGACGGCTTCAAACATTCAGTACTTC
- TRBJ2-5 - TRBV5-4 CASRGGAQETQYF TGTGCCAGCAGGGGGGGGGCACAAGAGACCCAGTACTTC
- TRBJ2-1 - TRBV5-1 CASSLAGTPWSSYNEQFF TGCGCCAGCAGCTTGGCGGGAACCCCATGGAGCTCCTACAATGAGCAGTTCTTC
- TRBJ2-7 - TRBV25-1 CATKLGSSYEQYF TGTGCCACCAAGTTGGGGTCCTCCTACGAGCAGTACTTC
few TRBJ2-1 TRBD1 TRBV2 CASTGVRQGAVNEQFF TGTGCCAGCACTGGGGTGCGCCAGGGGGCCGTCAATGAGCAGTTCTTC
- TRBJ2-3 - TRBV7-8 CASSLGGGRDTQYF TGTGCCAGCAGCTTAGGAGGGGGGAGGGATACGCAGTATTTT
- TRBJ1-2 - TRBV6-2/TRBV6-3 CASSPELSLGGYTF TGTGCCAGCAGTCCCGAGTTGTCGCTCGGGGGCTACACCTTC
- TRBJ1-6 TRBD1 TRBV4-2 CASSQVHPPGQGVTPLHF TGTGCCAGCAGCCAAGTTCACCCTCCGGGACAGGGGGTGACACCCCTCCACTTT
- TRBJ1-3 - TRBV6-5 CASSLQSRNTIYF TGTGCCAGCAGTCTACAATCGAGAAACACCATATATTTT
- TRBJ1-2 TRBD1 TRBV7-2 CASNPTGATYGYTF TGTGCCAGCAATCCGACAGGGGCGACCTATGGCTACACCTTC
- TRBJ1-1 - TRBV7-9 CASSSVTVPVGAFF TGTGCCAGCAGCTCAGTAACAGTCCCGGTGGGAGCTTTCTTT
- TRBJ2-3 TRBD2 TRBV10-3 CAIDGTSGSDTQYF TGTGCCATTGACGGGACTAGCGGGAGCGATACGCAGTATTTT
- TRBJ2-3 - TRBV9 CASSVGLLTDTQYF TGTGCCAGCAGCGTAGGGCTGCTAACAGATACGCAGTATTTT
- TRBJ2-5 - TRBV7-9 CASSLGLGDQETQYF TGTGCCAGCAGCTTAGGATTAGGCGACCAAGAGACCCAGTACTTC
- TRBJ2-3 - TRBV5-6 CASSLQGDTQYF TGTGCCAGCAGCTTACAGGGAGATACGCAGTATTTT
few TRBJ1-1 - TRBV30 CAWSGSRGRRVNTEAFF TGTGCCTGGAGTGGCTCGCGGGGAAGGAGGGTGAACACTGAAGCTTTCTTT
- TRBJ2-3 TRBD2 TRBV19 CASLSREGTDTQYF TGTGCCAGCCTCTCGCGGGAGGGAACAGATACGCAGTATTTT
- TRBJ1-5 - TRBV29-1 CSGRGSNQPQHF TGCAGCGGGAGGGGTAGCAATCAGCCCCAGCATTTT
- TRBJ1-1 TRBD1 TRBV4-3 CALGGTAQSGTEAFF TGCGCCCTCGGGGGGACAGCTCAGAGTGGCACTGAAGCTTTCTTT
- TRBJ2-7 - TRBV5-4 CASSSGGGHFSYEQYF TGTGCCAGCAGCTCCGGTGGGGGACATTTCTCCTACGAGCAGTACTTC
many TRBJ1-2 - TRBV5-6 CASSFPPPAGRYGYTF TGTGCCAGCAGCTTCCCCCCGCCGGCAGGTCGCTATGGCTACACCTTC
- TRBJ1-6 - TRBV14 CASSQDRRSSPLHF TGTGCCAGCAGCCAAGATCGGAGGAGTTCACCCCTCCACTTT
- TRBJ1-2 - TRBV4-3 CASSQDLDSSGYTF TGCGCCAGCAGCCAAGATCTGGACAGCTCTGGCTACACCTTC
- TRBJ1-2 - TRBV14 CASSQNRLHGYTF TGTGCCAGCAGCCAAAACAGGCTCCATGGCTACACCTTC
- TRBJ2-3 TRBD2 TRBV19 CASSIYPSGGAADTQYF TGTGCCAGTAGTATATACCCTAGCGGGGGGGCAGCAGATACGCAGTATTTT
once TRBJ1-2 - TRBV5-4 CASSHEQAAHGYTF TGTGCCAGCAGCCACGAACAGGCCGCCCATGGCTACACCTTC
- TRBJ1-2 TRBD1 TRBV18 CASSPPFGTGGYGYTF TGTGCCAGCTCACCACCGTTCGGGACAGGTGGCTATGGCTACACCTTC
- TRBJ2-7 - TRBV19 CASSMAPDSYEQYF TGTGCCAGTAGTATGGCGCCAGACTCCTACGAGCAGTACTTC
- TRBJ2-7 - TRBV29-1 CSVAPGSEQYF TGCAGCGTTGCGCCGGGGAGCGAGCAGTACTTC
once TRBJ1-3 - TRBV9 CASTGGPGHALGNTIYF TGTGCCAGCACCGGGGGACCGGGACACGCTCTTGGAAACACCATATATTTT
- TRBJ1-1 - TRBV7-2 CASSFQGIHTEAFF TGTGCCAGCAGCTTTCAGGGCATCCACACTGAAGCTTTCTTT
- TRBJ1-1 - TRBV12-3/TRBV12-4 CASSWGSPFEAFF TGTGCCAGCAGTTGGGGCAGCCCTTTTGAAGCTTTCTTT
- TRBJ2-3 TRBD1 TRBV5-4 CASSPGDSSTDTQYF TGTGCCAGCAGCCCCGGGGACAGTAGCACAGATACGCAGTATTTT
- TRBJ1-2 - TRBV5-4 CASSLPTVNYGYTF TGTGCCAGCAGCCTACCGACGGTTAACTATGGCTACACCTTC
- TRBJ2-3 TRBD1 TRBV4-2 CASSQTGTGGTDTQYF TGTGCCAGCAGCCAAACTGGGACAGGGGGCACAGATACGCAGTATTTT
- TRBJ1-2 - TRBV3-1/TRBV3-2 CASSQGGTVRYTF TGTGCCAGCAGCCAAGGAGGAACGGTCAGATACACCTTC
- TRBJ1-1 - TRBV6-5 CASSRAGADTEAFF TGTGCCAGCAGTAGGGCAGGAGCGGACACTGAAGCTTTCTTT
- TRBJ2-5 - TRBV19 CASSIESASLSETQYF TGTGCCAGTAGTATCGAATCGGCCAGTCTGTCAGAGACCCAGTACTTC
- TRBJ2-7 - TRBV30 CAWTGSTYEQYF TGTGCCTGGACCGGATCTACCTACGAGCAGTACTTC
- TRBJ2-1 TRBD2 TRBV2 CASIGLAGYNEQFF TGTGCCAGCATAGGACTAGCGGGTTACAATGAGCAGTTCTTC
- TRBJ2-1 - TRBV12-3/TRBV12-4 CASSLRTVDEQFF TGTGCCAGCAGTCTTAGGACAGTCGATGAGCAGTTCTTC
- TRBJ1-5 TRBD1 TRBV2 CASSDRTGKQPQHF TGTGCCAGCAGTGATAGGACAGGGAAACAGCCCCAGCATTTT
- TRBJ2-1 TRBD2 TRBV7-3 CASSSGTTSYNEQFF TGTGCCAGCAGCTCCGGGACTACCTCCTACAATGAGCAGTTCTTC
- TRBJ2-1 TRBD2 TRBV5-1 CASSLGTSGGHEQFF TGCGCCAGCAGCTTGGGAACTAGCGGGGGTCATGAGCAGTTCTTC
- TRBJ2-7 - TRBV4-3 CASSQDNVQSRTPYEQYF TGCGCCAGCAGCCAAGATAACGTACAATCGAGGACTCCCTACGAGCAGTACTTC
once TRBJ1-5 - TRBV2 CASAGRPHGQPQHF TGTGCCAGCGCGGGTCGACCCCATGGTCAGCCCCAGCATTTT